Listed below are T cell receptor beta chains from one sample, sequenced in a study of T cells after posttransplantation cyclophosphamide. Assay: immunoSEQ multiplex PCR; the TCRdb copy retains only in-frame clones and omits some. The repertoire has fewer than 60,000 clones, approximately 94% of them found once; the top ten carry around 3%. Sequenced material: PBMCs. The receptors were gathered from a woman aged 25 to 39 in good health and a related stem cell transplant donor. Each CDR3 is given with its conserved first and last residue. A D gene is named only where the DNA matches it firmly. Expanded clones are given a class, and other clones once, few, many or no size at all.

size	V	J	D	CDR3	DNA
-	TRBV7-7	TRBJ2-5	-	CASSLLGGGLGETQYF	TGTGCCAGCAGCCTCCTTGGCGGGGGCTTAGGAGAGACCCAGTACTTC
-	TRBV6-4	TRBJ2-3	TRBD2	CASSEDSGSTDTQYF	TGTGCCAGCAGTGAAGATAGCGGGAGCACAGATACGCAGTATTTT
-	TRBV11-3	TRBJ2-6	-	CASSSRKGDSGANVLTF	TGTGCCAGCAGCTCTCGTAAGGGAGACTCTGGGGCCAACGTCCTGACTTTC
-	TRBV29-1	TRBJ2-7	-	CSAGSVAVFTYEQYF	TGCAGCGCTGGGTCTGTAGCGGTCTTCACTTACGAGCAGTACTTC
-	TRBV4-2	TRBJ1-5	-	CASSSQLNQPQHF	TGTGCCAGCAGCTCACAGCTCAATCAGCCCCAGCATTTT
-	TRBV11-2	TRBJ1-4	-	CASSLGGDEKLFF	TGTGCCAGCAGCCTGGGGGGGGATGAAAAACTGTTTTTT
-	TRBV9	TRBJ2-3	-	CASSVAGNTDTQYF	TGTGCCAGCAGCGTAGCGGGGAACACAGATACGCAGTATTTT
-	TRBV28	TRBJ1-1	-	CASSLTGTGNTEAFF	TGTGCCAGCAGTTTAACAGGGACGGGGAACACTGAAGCTTTCTTT
-	TRBV4-1	TRBJ1-5	TRBD1	CASSQTDRGYQPQHF	TGCGCCAGCAGCCAAACGGACAGGGGGTATCAGCCCCAGCATTTT
-	TRBV6-1	TRBJ1-1	TRBD1	CASTRGQGDTEAFF	TGTGCCAGCACGCGTGGGCAGGGGGACACTGAAGCTTTCTTT
-	TRBV9	TRBJ2-3	TRBD2	CASSVQAGGNTDTQYF	TGTGCCAGCAGCGTACAAGCGGGGGGGAACACAGATACGCAGTATTTT
-	TRBV4-1	TRBJ2-7	-	CASSQEDNSYEQYF	TGCGCCAGCAGCCAAGAAGATAACAGTTACGAGCAGTACTTC
-	TRBV4-3	TRBJ2-7	TRBD1	CASSHRIGDSGYEQYF	TGCGCCAGCAGCCACCGTATCGGGGACAGTGGCTACGAGCAGTACTTC
-	TRBV10-3	TRBJ1-1	-	CAISEGTTAGTEAFF	TGTGCCATCAGTGAGGGGACTACAGCAGGCACTGAAGCTTTCTTT
-	TRBV6-6	TRBJ1-6	-	CASSYSDNSPLHF	TGTGCCAGCAGTTATTCAGATAATTCACCCCTCCACTTT
-	TRBV6-5	TRBJ1-1	TRBD1	CASRPPTGGYTEAFF	TGTGCCAGCAGACCGCCTACAGGGGGCTACACTGAAGCTTTCTTT
-	TRBV19	TRBJ1-4	-	CASSTTGIRTTNEKLFF	TGTGCCAGTAGTACCACAGGGATTCGGACAACTAATGAAAAACTGTTTTTT
once	TRBV18	TRBJ1-1	TRBD1	CASSLSGDRMNTEAFF	TGTGCCAGCTCACTTTCCGGGGACAGAATGAACACTGAAGCTTTCTTT
-	TRBV18	TRBJ2-5	TRBD2	CASSPPASGQETQYF	TGTGCCAGCTCACCCCCCGCTAGCGGCCAAGAGACCCAGTACTTC
-	TRBV19	TRBJ1-1	-	CASSMEGGTEAFF	TGTGCCAGTAGTATGGAGGGTGGCACTGAAGCTTTCTTT
-	TRBV5-1	TRBJ2-2	-	CASSLRGVGELFF	TGCGCCAGCAGCTTGAGAGGAGTCGGGGAGCTGTTTTTT
-	TRBV6-1	TRBJ1-1	TRBD1	CASIIGGGNTEAFF	TGTGCCAGCATTATAGGGGGCGGGAACACTGAAGCTTTCTTT
few	TRBV5-4	TRBJ1-6	-	CASSLQGSYNSPLHF	TGTGCCAGCAGCTTACAGGGCTCCTATAATTCACCCCTCCACTTT
-	TRBV19	TRBJ1-2	TRBD1	CASSVGQGALAYGYTF	TGTGCCAGTAGTGTTGGACAGGGGGCCCTAGCCTATGGCTACACCTTC
-	TRBV5-4	TRBJ1-6	-	CASSLGLAGAYNSPLHF	TGTGCCAGCAGCTTGGGGCTGGCAGGGGCCTATAATTCACCCCTCCACTTT
-	TRBV6-4	TRBJ1-2	TRBD1	CASSVGQGSYYGYTF	TGTGCCAGCAGTGTGGGACAGGGATCTTACTATGGCTACACCTTC
-	TRBV19	TRBJ1-1	-	CVHLPSRGTEAFF	TGTGTCCATCTCCCCTCGCGGGGCACTGAAGCTTTCTTT
once	TRBV9	TRBJ2-1	-	CASSVEGGVYNEQFF	TGTGCCAGCAGCGTAGAGGGGGGGGTTTACAATGAGCAGTTCTTC